The 22 T cell receptor beta chains given below trace back to one sample, sequenced in a study of CD8 T cells in Susac syndrome. The RNA, about 0.5 to 1 ug, was put through reverse transcription using random hexamers. One entry per CDR3 protein, called by TCRdb with MiXCR from the immunoSEQ multiplex PCR reads. The sample has about 300,000 distinct CDR3 sequences, about 82% seen once. Sequencing was carried out using CD8+ T cells from PBMCs. The receptors were gathered from a human donor with multiple sclerosis.

V and J are TRBV4-1 and TRBJ2-1; D may match TRBD1 or TRBD2 (7 bases each). V lost 4 bases, J lost 1 base, and 14 bases lay in between. Germline CDR1 reads MGHRA; CDR2 reads YSYEKL. This CDR3 has 16 amino acids. CDR3 region: CASSRPGGESYNEQFF. The CDR3 DNA reads as TGCGCCAGCAGCCGTCCAGGGGGGGAGTCCTACAATGAGCAGTTCTTC.

The chain carries TRBV15 and TRBJ1-1; the match to TRBD1 covers 7 bases. From germline, CDR1 is LNHNV and CDR2 YYDKDF (reference sequence). This CDR3 has 15 amino acids. V was clipped by 5 bases and J by 1 base; unmatched bases: 7. CDR3 in DNA: TGTGCCACCAGCGTCGACAGGGACCCGAACACTGAAGCTTTCTTT. Its translation is CATSVDRDPNTEAFF.

V usage is TRBV19 and J usage is TRBJ2-1; 9 bases agree with TRBD2. The CDR3 has 13 amino acids. Trimming took 7 bases from V and 4 from J; bases not matched to a gene: 2. Germline CDR1 reads LNHDA; CDR2 reads SQIVND (reference sequence). In DNA, the CDR3 is TGTGCCAGTATTGCGGGAGGGTACAATGAGCAGTTCTTC. Translated, it gives CASIAGGYNEQFF. Variable domain in full (rest from reference TRBV19 and TRBJ2-1): DGGITQSPKYLFRKEGQNVTLSCEQNLNHDAMYWYRQDPGQGLRLIYYSQIVNDFQKGDIAEGYSVSREKKESFPLTVTSAQKNPTAFYLCASIAGGYNEQFFGPGTRLTVL.

The V and J genes are TRBV7-9 and TRBJ2-3; no clear D. The CDR3 is made up of 13 amino acids. Trimming stripped 6 bases from V and 4 bases from J, with 11 bases between. CDR1 SEHNR and CDR2 FQNEAQ come from the germline V gene (reference sequence). The CDR3 sequence: CASRRVSPDTQYF. The CDR3 coding sequence is TGTGCCAGCAGACGGGTGTCCCCAGATACGCAGTATTTT.

The J gene is TRBJ2-3, the V gene TRBV5-4; possible D gene TRBD2, 6 bases. The CDR3 loop spans 13 amino acids. Germline loops: CDR1 SGHNT, CDR2 YYREEE (reference sequence). In nucleotides, the CDR3 is TGTGGGGTGCGGGACTGGGACACAGATACGCAGTATTTT. Its protein product is CGVRDWDTDTQYF.

This chain joins TRBV5-8 and TRBJ2-7; D unclear. Germline-derived CDR1 and CDR2 are SGHTS and YDEGEE. Trimming shortened V by 4 bases and J by 0 bases, and 11 bases separated the two germline ends. This CDR3 has 14 residues. CDR3 in amino acids: CASSLIDNSYEQYF. Written as DNA, the CDR3 is TGTGCCAGCAGCCTAATAGACAACTCCTACGAGCAGTACTTC.

CDR3 loop: CASSLGYRAGETQYF. DNA of the CDR3: TGTGCCAGCAGTTTAGGGTACAGGGCTGGGGAGACCCAGTACTTC. V is TRBV12-3 or TRBV12-4 and J is TRBJ2-5; a possible D gene is TRBD1 (6 bases). V was pared by 1 base and J by 5 bases, with 14 bases between. The CDR3 has 15 amino acids.

V is TRBV19 and J is TRBJ2-1; 12 bases line up with TRBD2. V gave up 5 bases and J gave up 6 bases; unmatched junction bases: 8. Germline V gene data show CDR1 as LNHDA and CDR2 as SQIVND (reference sequence). The CDR3 length is 16 residues. This CDR3 reads CASSSRLAGVGNEQFF. DNA of the CDR3: TGTGCCAGTAGTTCTCGACTAGCGGGAGTCGGCAATGAGCAGTTCTTC.

J is TRBJ1-1 and V is TRBV27; 7 bases are shared with TRBD1. Trimming removed 4 bases from V and 6 bases from J; junction bases left unmatched: 5. The CDR3 contains 13 residues. Looked up from germline, CDR1 is MNHEY and CDR2 is SMNVEV (reference sequence). The CDR3 DNA reads TGTGCCAGCAGTTGGGGACAGCGTTCTGAAGCTTTCTTT. Its translation is CASSWGQRSEAFF.

The CDR3 loop is CASRLAGTGETQYF. The CDR3 nucleotides are TGTGCCAGCAGGCTGGCAGGGACAGGAGAGACCCAGTACTTC. This chain uses TRBV6-2 or TRBV6-3 with TRBJ2-5; 8 bases line up with TRBD1. This CDR3 is 14 amino acids long. Trimming at V came to 6 bases and at J to 4 bases, leaving 7 bases not matched to a gene. Germline CDR1 MNHEY, CDR2 SVGEGT.

This chain connects TRBV9 to TRBJ2-7; 7 nucleotides match TRBD2. Germline V gene lookup returns CDR1 SGDLS and CDR2 YYNGEE. V was pared by 0 bases and J by 7 bases, with 7 bases of the junction left unmatched. This CDR3 contains 14 residues. The DNA for the CDR3 is TGTGCCAGCAGCGTAGGATCCCCAGCGGGAGAGCAGTACTTC. It translates to CASSVGSPAGEQYF.

The V call is TRBV7-9, the J call TRBJ2-7; D might be TRBD2 (6 bases). Trimming left V 1 base short and J 10 bases short, with 14 bases between. Germline V gene lookup returns CDR1 SEHNR and CDR2 FQNEAQ (reference sequence). CDR3 length: 13 amino acids. The CDR3: CASSLVRDSSQYF. CDR3 nucleotides: TGTGCCAGCAGCTTAGTTCGGGACTCGTCCCAGTACTTC.

The chain carries TRBV28 and TRBJ2-7; D is ambiguous. The ends were cut back, 3 bases at V and 2 bases at J, with 14 bases in the middle. CDR1 and CDR2 (germline): MDHEN, SYDVKM. The CDR3 has 15 amino acids. CDR3 in amino acids: CASSFRDRWPYEQYF. The CDR3 coding sequence is TGTGCCAGCAGTTTCCGAGACCGATGGCCCTACGAGCAGTACTTC.

This rearrangement joins TRBV6-1 to TRBJ2-7; possibly TRBD1 for D (5 bases). The CDR3 contains 13 residues. Trimming shortened V by 11 bases and J by 5 bases, and 19 bases separated the two germline ends. Germline assignment: CDR1 MNHNS and CDR2 SASEGT. CDR3 protein: CAGSAGIVNEQYF. The CDR3 DNA is TGTGCCGGCTCGGCAGGGATAGTGAACGAGCAGTACTTC.

This chain connects TRBV28 to TRBJ2-2; TRBD1 matches at 9 bases. This CDR3 comprises 14 residues. The trim removed 3 bases at V and 7 bases at J, leaving 3 bases unmatched. Germline loops: CDR1 MDHEN, CDR2 SYDVKM. The CDR3 loop reads CASSFTGGGGELFF. DNA for the CDR3: TGTGCCAGCAGTTTTACAGGGGGCGGCGGGGAGCTGTTTTTT.

V usage is TRBV12-5 and J usage is TRBJ1-1; 7 bases map to TRBD1. V trimming: 3 bases; J trimming: 3 bases; junction bases outside the gene matches: 1. The CDR3 extends over 13 amino acids. Germline CDR1 and CDR2: LGHNT and FRNRAP. CDR3 DNA sequence: TGTGCTAGTGGTTTAAGGGGGCACACTGAAGCTTTCTTT. Its protein is CASGLRGHTEAFF.

V usage is TRBV15 and J usage is TRBJ2-1; D possibly corresponds to TRBD2 (5 bases). This CDR3 is built from 16 residues. Germline loops: CDR1 LNHNV, CDR2 YYDKDF (reference sequence). V was trimmed by 3 bases and J by 1 base, leaving 13 bases between them. The CDR3: CATSSEREQSYNEQFF. CDR3 DNA sequence: TGTGCCACCAGCAGTGAGAGGGAGCAATCCTACAATGAGCAGTTCTTC.

This chain connects TRBV6-2 or TRBV6-3 to TRBJ2-7, with D uncertain. The CDR3 has 18 amino acids. Trimming left V 2 bases short and J 1 base short, with 21 bases between. Per the germline V gene, CDR1 is MNHEY and CDR2 is SVGEGT. This CDR3 is CASSYEAANAALSYEQYF. In nucleotides, the CDR3 is TGTGCCAGCAGTTACGAGGCAGCTAACGCTGCCCTTTCCTACGAGCAGTACTTC.

Only a few counts were recorded for this clonotype. The genes are TRBV27 and TRBJ2-7, with 8 bases identical to TRBD1. With V trimmed by 5 bases and J by 6 bases, 6 bases remained unmatched. This CDR3 contains 13 residues. CDR1 MNHEY and CDR2 SMNVEV come from the germline V gene (reference sequence). Written as DNA, the CDR3 is TGTGCCAGCAGTCCCGGACAGGGAACCGAGCAGTACTTC. This gives the protein CASSPGQGTEQYF.

Turning to this clonotype: One junction end does not reproduce the germline sequence, and a read error may be involved. The V gene is TRBV4-2, the J gene TRBJ2-7, with a possible D match to TRBD2 (6 bases). This CDR3 contains 16 residues. Germline V gene lookup returns CDR1 LGHNA and CDR2 YNFKEQ. CDR3 nucleotide sequence: TGTGCCAGCAGCGAAGAGGATAGCGGCAACCCCTACGAGCAGTACTTC. Its protein product is CASSEEDSGNPYEQYF.

This clonotype was found a few times. The chain combines TRBV27 with TRBJ2-1, with D unresolved. The germline CDR1 and CDR2 sequences are MNHEY and SMNVEV (reference sequence). Trimming pared 3 bases from V and 4 bases from J, leaving 10 bases between. This CDR3 region has 14 residues. The CDR3 region is CASSLGGVYNEQFF. CDR3 in DNA: TGTGCCAGCAGTTTGGGTGGGGTTTACAATGAGCAGTTCTTC.

A remark on this clonotype: Its ends do not fully match the called genes, so a read error is possible. The J gene is TRBJ1-4, the V gene TRBV27; D might be TRBD1 (5 bases). Germline V gene sequence: CDR1 MNHEY, CDR2 SMNVEV (reference sequence). CDR3 size: 8 residues. The CDR3 spells CASSSGVF. CDR3 coding DNA: TGTGCCAGCAGTTCGGGGGTTTTT. Together with reference TRBV27 and TRBJ1-4, the CDR3 gives the full variable domain: EAQVTQNPRYLITVTGKKLTVTCSQNMNHEYMSWYRQDPGLGLRQIYYSMNVEVTDKGDVPEGYKVSRKEKRNFPLILESPSPNQTSLYFCASSSGVFGSGTQLSVL.